This note documents a single T cell receptor (beta chain) sequence. Via MiXCR, TCRdb re-called the reads, giving one row per CDR3 protein. The sample has roughly 230,000 distinct CDR3 sequences; approximately 13% are singletons. These data are taken from a study of T cell repertoires in cytomegalovirus infection. The CDR3 is 15 amino acids. V lost 5 bases, J lost 7 bases, and 8 bases stayed unmatched. Germline CDR1 reads LNHDA; CDR2 reads SQIVND (reference sequence). This sequence joins TRBV19 and TRBJ2-1, with 10 bases fitting TRBD1. This TCR came from a human donor in good health (CMV status not recorded). Some clones in this sample may be carry-over from other donors' samples. The source material was PBMCs. The CDR3 is CASSVGQGVVNEQFF. DNA of the CDR3: TGTGCCAGTAGTGTAGGACAGGGGGTGGTAAATGAGCAGTTCTTC.